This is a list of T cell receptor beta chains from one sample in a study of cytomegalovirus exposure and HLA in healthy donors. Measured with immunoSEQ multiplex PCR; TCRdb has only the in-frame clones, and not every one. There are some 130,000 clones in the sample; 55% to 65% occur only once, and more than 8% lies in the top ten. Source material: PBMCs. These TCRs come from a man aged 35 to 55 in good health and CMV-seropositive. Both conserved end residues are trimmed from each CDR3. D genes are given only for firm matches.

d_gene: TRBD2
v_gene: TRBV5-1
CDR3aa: ASSLGRGGGTDTQY

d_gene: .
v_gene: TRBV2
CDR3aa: ASSDYRESEQY

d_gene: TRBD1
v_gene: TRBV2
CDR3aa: ASRRTGRSTGELF

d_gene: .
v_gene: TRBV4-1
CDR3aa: ASSQGQPQETQY

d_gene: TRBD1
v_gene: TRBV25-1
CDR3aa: ASSQWDRVVYGYT

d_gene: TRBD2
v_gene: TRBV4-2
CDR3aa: ASSQDPSGNSGGGETQY

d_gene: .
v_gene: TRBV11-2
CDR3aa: ASSFARVSQY

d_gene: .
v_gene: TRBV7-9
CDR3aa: ASSSPDTNVGRAF

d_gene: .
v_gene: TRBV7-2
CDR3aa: ASSLNGGYGDTQY

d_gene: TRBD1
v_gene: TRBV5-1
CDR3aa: ASRTGGAGATEAF

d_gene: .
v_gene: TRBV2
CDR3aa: ASTEGGGYEQY

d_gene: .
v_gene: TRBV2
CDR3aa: ASSATGFSGSPLH

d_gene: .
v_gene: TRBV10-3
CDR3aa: AISEFETYEQY

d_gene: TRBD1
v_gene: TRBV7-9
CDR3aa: ASSRDRVNEKLF

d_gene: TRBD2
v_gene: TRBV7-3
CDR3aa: ASSRGENYEQY

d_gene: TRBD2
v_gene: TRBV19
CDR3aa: ASSMYGTRESYEQY

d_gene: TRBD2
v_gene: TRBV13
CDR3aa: ASSLEGGNYEQY

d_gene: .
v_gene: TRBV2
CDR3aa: ASSEPENTEAF

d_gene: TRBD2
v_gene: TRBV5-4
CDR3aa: ASSSSGGTSYNEQF

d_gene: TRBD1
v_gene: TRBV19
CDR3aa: ASRKGQTGNTIY

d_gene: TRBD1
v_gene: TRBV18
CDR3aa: ASSLGTGLDYGYT

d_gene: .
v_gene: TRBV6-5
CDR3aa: ASSFGPGTF

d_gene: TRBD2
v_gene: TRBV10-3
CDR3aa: AINRAAGETTGELF

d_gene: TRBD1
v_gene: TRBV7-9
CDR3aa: AIEGQGPMETQY

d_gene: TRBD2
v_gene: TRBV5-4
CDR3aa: ASSLAVTSGASYEQY

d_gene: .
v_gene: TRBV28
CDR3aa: ASRRSGSSYEQY

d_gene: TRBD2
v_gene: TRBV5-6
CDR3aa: ASSLAAGGSAGELF

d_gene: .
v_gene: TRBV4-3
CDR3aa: ASSQFTGATNEKLF

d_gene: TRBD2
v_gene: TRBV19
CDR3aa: ASRHLAGGEQF

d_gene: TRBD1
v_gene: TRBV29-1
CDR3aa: SVGDRVRGYT

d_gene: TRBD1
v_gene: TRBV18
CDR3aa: ASSPPWTGRNEKLF

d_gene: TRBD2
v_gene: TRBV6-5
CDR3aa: ASSWGLAGGITQY

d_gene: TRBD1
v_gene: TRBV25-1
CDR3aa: ASSKTGNQPQH

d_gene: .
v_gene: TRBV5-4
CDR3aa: ASSAAGRVGANVLT

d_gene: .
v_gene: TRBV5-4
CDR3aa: ASSFTGGGRAYEQY

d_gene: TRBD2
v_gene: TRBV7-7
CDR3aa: ASSPPGREATGELF

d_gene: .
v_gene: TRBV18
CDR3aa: ASSPVGGSTDTQY

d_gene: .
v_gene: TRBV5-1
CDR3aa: ASSPNGANNEQF

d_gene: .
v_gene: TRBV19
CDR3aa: ASSTTPGNNQPQH

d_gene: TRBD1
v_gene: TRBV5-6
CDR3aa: ASSDDRGGDTQY

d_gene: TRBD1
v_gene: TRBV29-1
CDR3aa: SGTTGDLAGNTIY

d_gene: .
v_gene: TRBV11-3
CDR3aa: ASSLGGGNSPLH

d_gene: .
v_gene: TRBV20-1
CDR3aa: SASRGTAAF

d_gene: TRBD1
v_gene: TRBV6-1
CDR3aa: ASKGTGSNEKLF

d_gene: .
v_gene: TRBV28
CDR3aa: ASSLHRVYEQY

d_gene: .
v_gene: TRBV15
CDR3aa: ATSRDPGVGGYT

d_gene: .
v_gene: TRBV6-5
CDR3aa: ASRITAGAWEKLF

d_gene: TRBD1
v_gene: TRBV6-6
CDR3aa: ASNDRGSNQPQH

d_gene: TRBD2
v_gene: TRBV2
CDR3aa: ASSAELAGFSIQY

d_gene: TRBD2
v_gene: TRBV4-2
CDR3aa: ASSQRTSGYEQY

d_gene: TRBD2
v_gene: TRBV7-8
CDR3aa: ASSLDSGGLKTQY

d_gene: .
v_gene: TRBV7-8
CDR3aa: ASSLAVSQASNQPQH

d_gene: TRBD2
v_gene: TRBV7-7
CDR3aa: ASSKLAGEAWDEQF

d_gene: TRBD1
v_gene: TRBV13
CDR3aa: ASSFMTGLNYGYT

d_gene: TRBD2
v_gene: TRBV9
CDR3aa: ASSVEAGADPVEQF

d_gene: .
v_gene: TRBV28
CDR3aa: ASSAGISTSLSYGYT